This T cell receptor (beta chain) was documented in a study of response to subunit inactivated influenza vaccine. This clonotype was recorded at least ten times. Trimming removed 6 bases from V and 7 bases from J; junction bases left unmatched: 7. This CDR3 has 13 amino acids. The germline gives CDR1 MNHEY, CDR2 SVGEGT. TCRdb reprocessed the RT-PCR reads via MiXCR and lists one record per CDR3 protein. In the table there are approximately 520,000 distinct CDR3 sequences, 25% of which are singletons. Material: CD4+ T cells sorted from PBMCs, obtained less than 6 days after vaccination. This sequence was found in a man aged 45-65 years who received an inactivated influenza vaccine. This chain connects TRBV6-2 or TRBV6-3 to TRBJ2-3; 7 positions agree with TRBD2. CDR3 sequence: CASRMGGPNTQYF. The CDR3 DNA follows: TGTGCCAGCAGAATGGGAGGGCCAAATACGCAGTATTTT.